This entry features one TCR beta chain sequence. Its antigen is currently unknown. The length of the CDR3 is 13 residues. The germline V and J ends were trimmed by 5 bases and 3 bases, with 11 bases remaining between them. Germline V CDR1 and CDR2: MNHEY, SMNVEV (reference sequence). Data came from immunoSEQ multiplex PCR; TCRdb stores just in-frame clones and leaves some out. The data contain about 340,000 clones, over 85% of them singletons. The sample is drawn from a study of brain T cells in children with intractable seizures. General study points: Pre- and post-surgery blood differed in depth, so pre-surgery absences may be undersampling. HCMV serostatus was not known, and viral specificity came from CDR3 similarity only.

Sample time point: blood from clinic visit 5 months post-surgery; TSC patient then seizure free. Surgery cases with the highest brain T cell transcript signatures were chosen for sequencing. At least one anti-epileptic drug was given before surgery. The chain is built from TRBV27 and TRBJ2-7, with D perhaps given as TRBD1 or TRBD2 (5 bases each). Sequenced here: peripheral blood, sampled roughly 5 months after surgery. This TCR came from a boy younger than two with tuberous sclerosis and intractable seizures. CDR3 amino acids: CASSPRDLYEQYF. The CDR3 DNA is TGTGCCAGCAGTCCCCGGGACCTCTACGAGCAGTACTTC.